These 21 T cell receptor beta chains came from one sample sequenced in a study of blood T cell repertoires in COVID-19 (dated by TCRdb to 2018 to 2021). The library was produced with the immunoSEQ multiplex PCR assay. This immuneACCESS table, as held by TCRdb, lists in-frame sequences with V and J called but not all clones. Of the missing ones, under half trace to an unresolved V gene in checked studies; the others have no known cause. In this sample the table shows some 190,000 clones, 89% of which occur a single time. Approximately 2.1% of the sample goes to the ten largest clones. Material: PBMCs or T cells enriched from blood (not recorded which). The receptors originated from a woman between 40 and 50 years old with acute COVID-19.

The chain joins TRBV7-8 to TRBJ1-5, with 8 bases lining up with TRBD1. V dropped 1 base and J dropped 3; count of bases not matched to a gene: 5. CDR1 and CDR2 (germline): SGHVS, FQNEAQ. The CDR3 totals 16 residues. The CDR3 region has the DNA TGTGCCAGCAGCTTAGAAGGGACAGGATTCAATCAGCCCCAGCATTTT. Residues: CASSLEGTGFNQPQHF.

The CDR3 reads CASSLEGVADTQYF. The CDR3 bases are TGCGCCAGCAGCTTGGAAGGGGTCGCAGATACGCAGTATTTT. The V call is TRBV5-1, the J call TRBJ2-3; D may be TRBD1 (5 bases). Germline V gives CDR1 SGHRS, CDR2 YFSETQ. The CDR3 is 14 residues long. V was shortened by 0 bases and J by 4 bases, with 9 bases between the two germline ends. Using reference TRBV5-1 and TRBJ2-3 for the parts outside the CDR3, the full variable domain is KAGVTQTPRYLIKTRGQQVTLSCSPISGHRSVSWYQQTPGQGLQFLFEYFSETQRNKGNFPGRFSGRQFSNSRSEMNVSTLELGDSALYLCASSLEGVADTQYFGPGTRLTVL.

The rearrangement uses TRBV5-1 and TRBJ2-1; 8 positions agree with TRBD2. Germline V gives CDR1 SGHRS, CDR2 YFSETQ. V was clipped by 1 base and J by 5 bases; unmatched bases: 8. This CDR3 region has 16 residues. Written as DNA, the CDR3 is TGCGCCAGCAGCTTGTCCCCCAGCGGGGGCAACAATGAGCAGTTCTTC. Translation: CASSLSPSGGNNEQFF.

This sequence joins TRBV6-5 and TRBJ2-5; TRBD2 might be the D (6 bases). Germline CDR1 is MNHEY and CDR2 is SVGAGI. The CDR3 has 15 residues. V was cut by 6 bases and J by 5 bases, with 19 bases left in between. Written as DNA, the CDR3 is TGTGCCAGCAGGCGGGGAGGTATCGGAAGTGAGACCCAGTACTTC. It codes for CASRRGGIGSETQYF.

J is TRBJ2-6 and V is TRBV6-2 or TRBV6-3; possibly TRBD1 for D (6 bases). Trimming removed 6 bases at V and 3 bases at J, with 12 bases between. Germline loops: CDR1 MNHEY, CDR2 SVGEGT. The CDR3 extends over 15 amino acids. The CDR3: CASSTQGFGANVLTF. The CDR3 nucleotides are TGTGCCAGCAGCACACAGGGTTTTGGGGCCAACGTCCTGACTTTC.

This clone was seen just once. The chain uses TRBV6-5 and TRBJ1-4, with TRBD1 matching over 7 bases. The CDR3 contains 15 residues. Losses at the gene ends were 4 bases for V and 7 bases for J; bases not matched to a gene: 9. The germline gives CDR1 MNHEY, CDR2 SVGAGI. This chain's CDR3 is CASSSFRDSGEKLFF. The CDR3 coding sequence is TGTGCCAGCAGTTCATTTAGGGACAGCGGTGAAAAACTGTTTTTT.

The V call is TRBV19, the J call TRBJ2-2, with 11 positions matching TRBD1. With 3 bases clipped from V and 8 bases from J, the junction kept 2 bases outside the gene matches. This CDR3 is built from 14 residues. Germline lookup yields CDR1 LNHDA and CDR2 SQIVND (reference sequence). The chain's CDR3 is CASSMDRGPGELFF. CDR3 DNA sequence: TGTGCCAGTAGTATGGACAGGGGGCCTGGGGAGCTGTTTTTT.

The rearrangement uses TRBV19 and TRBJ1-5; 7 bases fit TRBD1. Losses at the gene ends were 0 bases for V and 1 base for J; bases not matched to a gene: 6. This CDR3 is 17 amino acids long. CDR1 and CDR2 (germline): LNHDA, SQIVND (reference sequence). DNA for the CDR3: TGTGCCAGTAGTATAGACCACAGGGGAGGCAGCAATCAGCCCCAGCATTTT. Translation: CASSIDHRGGSNQPQHF.

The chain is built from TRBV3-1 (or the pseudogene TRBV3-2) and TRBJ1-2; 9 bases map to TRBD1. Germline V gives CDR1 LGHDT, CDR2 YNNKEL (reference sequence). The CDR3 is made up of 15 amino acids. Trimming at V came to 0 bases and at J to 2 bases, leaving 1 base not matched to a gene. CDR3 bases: TGTGCCAGCAGCCAAGAGGGGACAGGGAACTATGGCTACACCTTC. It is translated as CASSQEGTGNYGYTF.

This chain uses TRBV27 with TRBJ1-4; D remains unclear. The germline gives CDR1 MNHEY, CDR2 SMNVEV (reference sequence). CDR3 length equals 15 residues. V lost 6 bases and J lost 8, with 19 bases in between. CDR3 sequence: CASSPSLISPEKLFF. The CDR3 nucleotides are TGTGCCAGCAGCCCCAGTCTGATATCGCCGGAAAAACTGTTTTTT.

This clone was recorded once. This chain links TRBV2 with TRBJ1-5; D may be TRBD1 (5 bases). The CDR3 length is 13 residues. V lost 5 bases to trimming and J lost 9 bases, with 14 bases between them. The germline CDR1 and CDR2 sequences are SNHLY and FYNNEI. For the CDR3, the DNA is TGTGCCAGCAGTTCCAGGGAGGTCGGGCCCCAGCATTTT. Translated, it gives CASSSREVGPQHF.

CDR3 amino acids: CASSRQGSNEKLFF. CDR3 coding DNA: TGCGCCAGCAGCCGACAAGGATCTAATGAAAAACTGTTTTTT. The gene calls are TRBV5-1 and TRBJ1-4; D gene unclear. The CDR3 is made up of 14 amino acids. Trimming stripped 4 bases from V and 3 bases from J, with 10 bases between. Germline CDR1 and CDR2: SGHRS and YFSETQ.

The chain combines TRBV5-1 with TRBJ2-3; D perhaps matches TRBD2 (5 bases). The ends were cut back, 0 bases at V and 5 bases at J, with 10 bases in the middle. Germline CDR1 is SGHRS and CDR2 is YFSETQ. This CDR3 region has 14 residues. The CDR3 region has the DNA TGCGCCAGCAGCTTGGGGACTTCTAGAGATACGCAGTATTTT. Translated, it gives CASSLGTSRDTQYF.

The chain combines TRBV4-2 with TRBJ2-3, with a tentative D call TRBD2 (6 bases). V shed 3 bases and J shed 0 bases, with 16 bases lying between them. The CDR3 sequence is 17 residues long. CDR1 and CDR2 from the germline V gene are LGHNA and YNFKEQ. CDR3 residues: CASSHGLQVDSTDTQYF. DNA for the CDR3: TGTGCCAGCAGCCACGGACTACAGGTCGATAGCACAGATACGCAGTATTTT.

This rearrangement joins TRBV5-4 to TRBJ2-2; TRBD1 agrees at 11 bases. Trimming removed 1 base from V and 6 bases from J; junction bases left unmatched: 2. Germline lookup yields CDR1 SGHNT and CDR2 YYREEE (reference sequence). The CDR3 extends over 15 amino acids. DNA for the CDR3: TGTGCCAGCAGCTTGCGGACAGGGGGCCCCGGGGAGCTGTTTTTT. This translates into CASSLRTGGPGELFF.

CDR3 amino acids: CAISEGSLGSTQYF. CDR3 nucleotide sequence: TGTGCCATCAGTGAGGGGTCCCTCGGGTCTACGCAGTATTTT. The rearrangement joins TRBV10-3 to TRBJ2-3; D uncertain. Germline CDR1 ENHRY, CDR2 SYGVKD. The ends were cut back, 2 bases at V and 8 bases at J, with 14 bases in the middle. This CDR3 has 14 amino acids.

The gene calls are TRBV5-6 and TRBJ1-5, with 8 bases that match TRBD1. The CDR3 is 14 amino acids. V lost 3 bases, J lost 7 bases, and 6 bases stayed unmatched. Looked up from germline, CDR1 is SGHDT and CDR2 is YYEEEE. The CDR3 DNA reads TGTGCCAGCAGCTCCGGACAGGGATACCAGCCCCAGCATTTT. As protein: CASSSGQGYQPQHF.

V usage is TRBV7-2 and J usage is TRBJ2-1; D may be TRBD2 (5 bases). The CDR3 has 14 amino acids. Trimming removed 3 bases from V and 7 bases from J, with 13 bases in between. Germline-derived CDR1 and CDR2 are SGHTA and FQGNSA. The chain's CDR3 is CASSFFTTGNEQFF. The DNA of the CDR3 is TGTGCCAGCAGCTTCTTTACGACGGGGAATGAGCAGTTCTTC. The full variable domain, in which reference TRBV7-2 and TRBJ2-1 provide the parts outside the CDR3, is GAGVSQSPSNKVTEKGKDVELRCDPISGHTALYWYRQSLGQGLEFLIYFQGNSAPDKSGLPSDRFSAERTGGSVSTLTIQRTQQEDSAVYLCASSFFTTGNEQFFGPGTRLTVL.

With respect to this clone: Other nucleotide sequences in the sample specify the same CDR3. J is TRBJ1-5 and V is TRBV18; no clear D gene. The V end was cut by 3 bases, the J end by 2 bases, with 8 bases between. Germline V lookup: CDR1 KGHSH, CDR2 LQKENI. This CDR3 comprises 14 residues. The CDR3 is CASSPNRGNQPQHF. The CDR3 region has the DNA TGTGCCAGCTCACCTAATCGTGGCAATCAGCCCCAGCATTTT.

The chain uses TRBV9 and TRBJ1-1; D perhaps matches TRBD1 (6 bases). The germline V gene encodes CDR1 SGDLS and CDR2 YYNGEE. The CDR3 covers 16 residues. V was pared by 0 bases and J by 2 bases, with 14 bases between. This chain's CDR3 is CASSVAEVRGNTEAFF. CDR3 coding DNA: TGTGCCAGCAGCGTAGCTGAGGTCAGGGGCAACACTGAAGCTTTCTTT. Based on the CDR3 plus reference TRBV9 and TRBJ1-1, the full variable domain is DSGVTQTPKHLITATGQRVTLRCSPRSGDLSVYWYQQSLDQGLQFLIQYYNGEERAKGNILERFSAQQFPDLHSELNLSSLELGDSALYFCASSVAEVRGNTEAFFGQGTRLTVV.

This CDR3 is CASSKALSEGTGISRYGYTF. CDR3 bases: TGTGCCAGCAGCAAAGCGCTTTCTGAGGGGACAGGGATTTCGCGCTATGGCTACACCTTC. The gene calls are TRBV21-1 and TRBJ1-2; the DNA was not compared with TRBD1, the D call given in the table. TRBV21-1 is recorded as a pseudogene. The CDR3 has 20 residues.